Each of the 30 T cell receptor beta chains below was sequenced from the same sample in a study of T-cell reconstitution after alpha-beta-depleted transplantation in children. It was with unique molecular identifiers that the TCRbeta library was prepared. TCRdb reprocessed the PCR reads via MiXCR and lists one record per CDR3 protein. The sample has tens of thousands of distinct CDR3 sequences; over 15% are singletons. The starting material was PBMCs, mostly from graft donor cells, obtained 360 days after TCRalphabeta/CD19-depleted stem cell transplant. The receptors here all came from a male patient aged 2 to 9 who had a stem cell transplant for acute lymphoblastic leukemia, so the T cells may come from the graft donor.

This chain joins TRBV5-1 and TRBJ2-7; D is perhaps TRBD2 (5 bases). The CDR3 runs to 13 residues. Germline lookup yields CDR1 SGHRS and CDR2 YFSETQ. V lost 5 bases and J lost 3, with 12 bases in between. The CDR3 region is CASSLATLYEQYF. CDR3 DNA sequence: TGCGCCAGCAGTCTAGCTACCCTCTACGAGCAGTACTTC.

This chain links TRBV6-1 with TRBJ2-7; TRBD2 agrees at 13 bases. Germline V gives CDR1 MNHNS, CDR2 SASEGT. With 10 bases clipped from V and 4 bases from J, the junction kept 13 bases outside the gene matches. The length of the CDR3 is 16 residues. CDR3 protein: CATSEPGLAGMYEQYF. The CDR3 DNA is TGTGCCACCTCGGAGCCGGGACTAGCGGGAATGTACGAGCAGTACTTC.

In nucleotides, the CDR3 is TGTGCCAGCAGCTTTGGGGCAGGCCCACCTTTCAAGCAGTACTTC. This gives the protein CASSFGAGPPFKQYF. The rearrangement joins TRBV5-8 to TRBJ2-7, with D possibly TRBD1 on 5 matching bases. The CDR3 has 15 amino acids. V was trimmed by 2 bases and J by 8 bases, leaving 20 bases between them. Germline V gene lookup returns CDR1 SGHTS and CDR2 YDEGEE.

The chain couples TRBV5-1 to TRBJ2-7, with D perhaps assigned TRBD1 or TRBD2 (6 bases each). The CDR3 extends over 15 amino acids. Germline V CDR1 and CDR2: SGHRS, YFSETQ. V was trimmed by 1 base and J by 0 bases, leaving 11 bases between them. CDR3 DNA sequence: TGCGCCAGCAGCTTGCGGGGGCGCCCCTCCTACGAGCAGTACTTC. This codes for CASSLRGRPSYEQYF.

This clonotype occurred once. The rearrangement links TRBV5-6 to TRBJ2-3, with D hard to call. The CDR3 runs 16 residues. Germline V gives CDR1 SGHDT, CDR2 YYEEEE. The ends were cut back, 4 bases at V and 2 bases at J, with 17 bases in the middle. The CDR3 bases are TGTGCCAGCAGCGCGCGTCTCGGCTCAGCCACAGATACGCAGTATTTT. Its protein is CASSARLGSATDTQYF.

This clonotype was counted between two and nine times. The rearrangement uses TRBV5-1 and TRBJ2-2, with 7 nucleotides matching TRBD2. Germline V CDR1 and CDR2: SGHRS, YFSETQ. Trimming cost V 0 bases and J 6 bases; bases outside gene matches: 5. The CDR3 has 15 residues. DNA of the CDR3: TGCGCCAGCAGCTTGGAAAGACTAGCTGCCGGGGAGCTGTTTTTT. This encodes CASSLERLAAGELFF. Filled out from reference TRBV5-1 and TRBJ2-2, the complete variable domain reads KAGVTQTPRYLIKTRGQQVTLSCSPISGHRSVSWYQQTPGQGLQFLFEYFSETQRNKGNFPGRFSGRQFSNSRSEMNVSTLELGDSALYLCASSLERLAAGELFFGEGSRLTVL.

The V call is TRBV4-1, the J call TRBJ2-1, with 8 bases identical to TRBD1. CDR1 MGHRA and CDR2 YSYEKL come from the germline V gene. The CDR3 totals 15 residues. The junction had 4 bases not matched to a gene; V was cut back by 0 bases and J by 6 bases. Here the CDR3 DNA reads TGCGCCAGCAGCCAAGAGGGACAGGCGTTCAATGAGCAGTTCTTC. This translates into CASSQEGQAFNEQFF.

The chain employs TRBV12-3 or TRBV12-4 and TRBJ1-2, with D possibly being TRBD1 (5 bases). The CDR3 runs 14 residues. The V end lost 2 bases, the J end lost 8 bases, and 15 bases lay between the germline ends. CDR3: CASSLKEGRRGYTF. CDR3 coding DNA: TGTGCCAGCAGTTTAAAAGAGGGGCGGAGGGGCTACACCTTC.

V gene TRBV28 combines with J gene TRBJ2-7, with D uncertain. With 2 bases removed from V and 0 bases from J, the gap between germline ends came to 14 bases. The germline V gene encodes CDR1 MDHEN and CDR2 SYDVKM. This CDR3 is 16 amino acids long. The DNA of the CDR3 is TGTGCCAGCAGTTTAAATAGAGCGCTCGGCTCCTACGAGCAGTACTTC. It encodes CASSLNRALGSYEQYF.

This clonotype was seen at least ten times. A read error may produce the germline difference seen at one junction end. The gene calls are TRBV4-1 and TRBJ1-2; 9 nucleotides agree with TRBD1. CDR3 size: 18 residues. From germline, CDR1 is MGHRA and CDR2 YSYEKL. This CDR3 is CASSLYQQPGQGFYDYTF. In DNA, the CDR3 is TGCGCCAGCAGCCTCTACCAGCAACCGGGACAGGGCTTTTATGACTACACCTTC.

The chain couples TRBV6-5 to TRBJ2-3, with 12 positions matching TRBD2. The CDR3 runs to 16 residues. The trim removed 2 bases at V and 0 bases at J, leaving 0 bases unmatched. Germline V gives CDR1 MNHEY, CDR2 SVGAGI. In DNA form, the CDR3 reads TGTGCCAGCAGTTACGGACTAGCGGGGAGCACAGATACGCAGTATTTT. Translating it yields CASSYGLAGSTDTQYF.

The V gene is TRBV24-1, the J gene TRBJ2-1; the D call may be TRBD1 or TRBD2 (5 bases each). This CDR3 spans 17 amino acids. Germline V gene lookup returns CDR1 KGHDR and CDR2 SFDVKD. V was clipped by 4 bases and J by 2 bases, with 17 bases between them. CDR3 sequence (DNA): TGTGCCACCAGTGAGCTGGACGGCCGAGGGGCCTACAATGAGCAGTTCTTC. Translated, it gives CATSELDGRGAYNEQFF.

This clonotype has more than one count but fewer than ten. The V and J genes are TRBV7-9 and TRBJ2-7, with 9 nucleotides matching TRBD2. The CDR3 contains 14 residues. Germline loops: CDR1 SEHNR, CDR2 FQNEAQ (reference sequence). The ends lost 10 bases at V and 5 bases at J; junction bases unmatched: 12. The CDR3 protein is CAKSHGREGHEQYF. The CDR3 DNA is TGTGCCAAGTCCCATGGGCGGGAGGGCCACGAGCAGTACTTC.

This clonotype was found a few times. This chain joins TRBV4-1 and TRBJ2-3; TRBD2 matches at 8 bases. V gave up 0 bases and J gave up 2 bases; unmatched junction bases: 4. CDR3 length: 16 residues. CDR1 and CDR2 (germline): MGHRA, YSYEKL. CDR3 DNA sequence: TGCGCCAGCAGCCAAGACCTAGCGGGCCTCACAGATACGCAGTATTTT. This encodes CASSQDLAGLTDTQYF.

This chain joins TRBV11-3 and TRBJ1-1, with D possibly matching TRBD1 (6 bases). V was trimmed by 4 bases and J by 1 base, leaving 10 bases between them. The CDR3 is 14 amino acids. Germline assignment: CDR1 SGHNT and CDR2 YENEEA. Here the CDR3 DNA reads TGTGCCAGCAGCTGGGGACACACGAACACTGAAGCTTTCTTT. Protein sequence: CASSWGHTNTEAFF.

This clonotype was picked up a small number of times. This chain uses TRBV28 with TRBJ2-7; D remains unclear. The V end lost 0 bases, the J end lost 3 bases, and 3 bases lay between the germline ends. Germline CDR1 is MDHEN and CDR2 is SYDVKM. The CDR3 runs 12 residues. Here the CDR3 reads CASSLWDYEQYF. CDR3 nucleotide sequence: TGTGCCAGCAGTTTATGGGACTACGAGCAGTACTTC.

This clonotype was observed a handful of times. The chain joins TRBV12-3 or TRBV12-4 to TRBJ2-7; TRBD2 agrees at 14 bases. This CDR3 is built from 17 residues. V dropped 6 bases and J dropped 4; count of bases not matched to a gene: 11. CDR3 sequence (DNA): TGTGCCAGCAGCGGGACTAGCGGGAGTTTGGTTAGTTACGAGCAGTACTTC. This codes for CASSGTSGSLVSYEQYF.

This clonotype was observed a few times. The chain carries TRBV3-1 and TRBJ1-1, with D perhaps TRBD1 (6 bases). CDR3 size: 14 residues. The V end was cut by 3 bases, the J end by 5 bases, with 13 bases between. CDR1 LGHDT and CDR2 YNNKEL come from the germline V gene (reference sequence). The CDR3 region is CASSHRGPGTEAFF. CDR3 sequence (DNA): TGTGCCAGCAGCCACAGGGGCCCGGGGACTGAAGCTTTCTTT.

V usage is TRBV7-6 and J usage is TRBJ2-3; 14 bases map to TRBD2. The CDR3 has 20 amino acids. V was pared by 1 base and J by 0 bases, with 9 bases of the junction left unmatched. In germline, CDR1 is SGHVS, CDR2 FNYEAQ. Here the CDR3 reads CASSLVLGLAGGPSTDTQYF. The CDR3 DNA reads as TGTGCCAGCAGCTTAGTACTCGGACTAGCGGGAGGACCGAGCACAGATACGCAGTATTTT.

This clonotype was found many times. V and J are TRBV5-6 and TRBJ1-6; D unresolved. The V and J ends lost 1 base and 3 bases respectively, with 5 bases between them. Germline V gene data show CDR1 as SGHDT and CDR2 as YYEEEE. CDR3 length equals 14 residues. CDR3: CASSLSVYNSPLHF. The DNA of the CDR3 is TGTGCCAGCAGCTTGTCAGTCTATAATTCACCCCTCCACTTT.

In this sample, this clonotype turned up many times. The chain is built from TRBV10-3 and TRBJ2-7; the D gene is possibly TRBD2 (5 bases). Per the germline V gene, CDR1 is ENHRY and CDR2 is SYGVKD. The ends were cut back, 4 bases at V and 3 bases at J, with 25 bases in the middle. The CDR3 spans 18 residues. The CDR3 nucleotides are TGTGCCATCAGTGGATGGGGAGAGGCTTCACCTTGGGACTACGAGCAGTACTTC. Protein: CAISGWGEASPWDYEQYF.

This sequence joins TRBV6-5 and TRBJ2-2; 7 nucleotides match TRBD1. Germline trimming cut 4 bases from V and 7 bases from J; bases unmatched to any gene: 6. The length of the CDR3 is 14 residues. The germline CDR1 and CDR2 sequences are MNHEY and SVGAGI. The CDR3 DNA sequence: TGTGCCAGCAGTTCCCACAGGGGACGCGGGGAGCTGTTTTTT. Encoded protein: CASSSHRGRGELFF.

In its sample, this clonotype was seen a few times. The chain employs TRBV20-1 and TRBJ2-7, with no clear D. V lost 2 bases to trimming and J lost 7 bases, with 9 bases between them. CDR3 size: 11 residues. Per germline, CDR1 DFQATT and CDR2 SNEGSKA (reference sequence). CDR3 region: CSARFRVEQYF. For the CDR3, the DNA is TGCAGTGCTAGATTTAGGGTGGAGCAGTACTTC.

J is TRBJ2-2 and V is TRBV7-6; 10 bases line up with TRBD2. Germline trimming cut 5 bases from V and 6 bases from J; bases unmatched to any gene: 18. Looked up from germline, CDR1 is SGHVS and CDR2 is FNYEAQ. The CDR3 extends over 19 amino acids. CDR3 sequence reads: CASSLLQQREGLEAGELFF. The DNA for the CDR3 is TGTGCCAGCAGCCTACTCCAACAGCGGGAGGGCCTGGAGGCCGGGGAGCTGTTTTTT.

V is TRBV5-6 and J is TRBJ2-1, with TRBD2 identical over 9 bases. The junction had 3 bases not matched to a gene; V was cut back by 0 bases and J by 5 bases. The CDR3 has 15 amino acids. CDR1 and CDR2 from the germline V gene are SGHDT and YYEEEE. The chain's CDR3 is CASSLAWTSDNEQFF. CDR3 nucleotides: TGTGCCAGCAGCTTGGCATGGACTAGCGACAATGAGCAGTTCTTC. Variable domain in full (rest from reference TRBV5-6 and TRBJ2-1): DAGVTQSPTHLIKTRGQQVTLRCSPKSGHDTVSWYQQALGQGPQFIFQYYEEEERQRGNFPDRFSGHQFPNYSSELNVNALLLGDSALYLCASSLAWTSDNEQFFGPGTRLTVL.

The chain recombines TRBV6-1 with TRBJ1-5; D is unclear. The CDR3 spans 14 residues. V was trimmed by 2 bases and J by 5 bases, leaving 10 bases between them. Germline V CDR1 and CDR2: MNHNS, SASEGT. The CDR3 reads CASSENRVYQPQHF. The CDR3 nucleotides are TGTGCCAGCAGTGAAAATAGGGTCTATCAGCCCCAGCATTTT.

This clonotype was observed a handful of times. The V gene is TRBV5-1, the J gene TRBJ2-3, with 8 bases lining up with TRBD2. V gave up 4 bases and J gave up 1 base; unmatched junction bases: 2. Germline values: CDR1 SGHRS, CDR2 YFSETQ. This CDR3 is built from 14 residues. The CDR3 sequence: CASSATSGTDTQYF. The CDR3 DNA follows: TGCGCCAGCAGCGCGACTAGCGGCACAGATACGCAGTATTTT.

This clonotype was recorded many times. J is TRBJ2-7 and V is TRBV12-3 or TRBV12-4, with 8 bases aligning to TRBD1. CDR3 length: 15 amino acids. With 2 bases clipped from V and 3 bases from J, the junction kept 6 bases outside the gene matches. This chain's CDR3 is CASSLSPGTGYEQYF. CDR3 DNA: TGTGCCAGCAGTTTATCTCCGGGGACAGGCTACGAGCAGTACTTC.

This clonotype was picked up a small number of times. The chain couples TRBV4-1 to TRBJ1-5; D might be TRBD1 (5 bases). The CDR3 covers 15 residues. Germline CDR1 reads MGHRA; CDR2 reads YSYEKL. Trimming pared 2 bases from V and 6 bases from J, leaving 14 bases between. CDR3 sequence (DNA): TGCGCCAGCAGCCAATATTATGGGGGTAGTCAGCCCCAGCATTTT. Protein product: CASSQYYGGSQPQHF.

This rearrangement joins TRBV5-6 to TRBJ2-7; possible D gene TRBD2, 6 bases. CDR3 length: 14 residues. Trimming shortened V by 0 bases and J by 6 bases, and 13 bases separated the two germline ends. The germline V gene encodes CDR1 SGHDT and CDR2 YYEEEE. DNA for the CDR3: TGTGCCAGCAGCTTGGCCGGAGGGTCTCGCGAGCAGTACTTC. Amino acids: CASSLAGGSREQYF.